A single sample gave rise to the 28 T cell receptor beta chains below, sequenced in a study of T cell responses to AZD1222 COVID-19 vaccine. The data were produced by immunoSEQ multiplex PCR, yet TCRdb's version contains in-frame clones alone and is incomplete. Of about 120,000 clones in the sample, about nine tenths were seen once. This specimen was peripheral blood, taken 28 days after the second AZD1222 dose. Receptor source: an adult who received the AZD1222 COVID-19 vaccine.

CDR3 nucleotides: TGTGCCACCCTGGGCAGGGACTCTGGAAACACCATATATTTT. Translated, it gives CATLGRDSGNTIYF. The chain employs TRBV6-5 and TRBJ1-3; a weak D match, TRBD1 (5 bases). Trimming shortened V by 10 bases and J by 0 bases, and 13 bases separated the two germline ends. The length of the CDR3 is 14 residues. Germline values: CDR1 MNHEY, CDR2 SVGAGI.

The V and J genes are TRBV5-1 and TRBJ1-5; D is possibly TRBD1 (5 bases). Germline-derived CDR1 and CDR2 are SGHRS and YFSETQ. The CDR3 totals 15 residues. The V and J ends lost 2 bases and 0 bases respectively, with 9 bases between them. The CDR3 DNA is TGCGCCAGCAGCTTATCGGGGGATAGCAATCAGCCCCAGCATTTT. Amino acids: CASSLSGDSNQPQHF.

V usage is TRBV18 and J usage is TRBJ1-5; the D gene is possibly TRBD1 (5 bases). Germline-derived CDR1 and CDR2 are KGHSH and LQKENI. V shed 2 bases and J shed 7 bases, with 9 bases lying between them. This CDR3 is 13 amino acids long. The chain's CDR3 is CASSPGRDQPQHF. The CDR3 DNA reads TGTGCCAGCTCACCAGGCAGGGACCAGCCCCAGCATTTT. The whole variable domain, filled in from reference TRBV18 and TRBJ1-5, reads NAGVMQNPRHLVRRRGQEARLRCSPMKGHSHVYWYRQLPEEGLKFMVYLQKENIIDESGMPKERFSAEFPKEGPSILRIQQVVRGDSAAYFCASSPGRDQPQHFGDGTRLSIL.

The chain links TRBV2 to TRBJ1-5; D gene uncertain. V lost 1 base and J 9 bases, leaving 13 bases between the germline ends. The CDR3 covers 14 residues. Germline V gives CDR1 SNHLY, CDR2 FYNNEI. The CDR3: CASSEGGLSTPQHF. CDR3 bases: TGTGCCAGCAGTGAAGGTGGTCTATCGACGCCCCAGCATTTT.

The V gene is TRBV27, the J gene TRBJ1-1; tentative D call: TRBD1 (5 bases). This CDR3 spans 15 amino acids. With 2 bases removed from V and 7 bases from J, the gap between germline ends came to 17 bases. Germline V gene sequence: CDR1 MNHEY, CDR2 SMNVEV (reference sequence). CDR3 residues: CASSLTDTRRREAFF. CDR3 nucleotide sequence: TGTGCCAGCAGTTTAACGGACACCCGGCGCCGTGAAGCTTTCTTT.

CDR3 residues: CASSSPSDRGSTEAFF. DNA of the CDR3: TGTGCCAGCAGTTCTCCCTCAGACAGGGGGAGCACTGAAGCTTTCTTT. The chain links TRBV6-5 to TRBJ1-1; 9 nucleotides agree with TRBD1. CDR3 length: 16 residues. V lost 4 bases, J lost 4 bases, and 10 bases stayed unmatched. Germline CDR1 and CDR2: MNHEY and SVGAGI.

On this clone: At one end, the junction sequence differs from germline, possibly due to a read error. This sequence joins TRBV28 and TRBJ2-7; maybe TRBD1 (5 bases). This CDR3 contains 11 residues. CDR1 MDHEN and CDR2 SYDVKM come from the germline V gene. The CDR3 DNA is TGTGCCAGCACTGGGGCGGACACAAAGAGCTTC. Amino acids: CASTGADTKSF.

The V call is TRBV5-4, the J call TRBJ2-7, with D perhaps TRBD1 or TRBD2 (5 bases each). The germline V gene encodes CDR1 SGHNT and CDR2 YYREEE (reference sequence). The V and J ends lost 4 bases and 6 bases respectively, with 17 bases between them. The length of the CDR3 is 14 residues. The CDR3, as DNA: TGTGCCAGCAGCCCTTCGGGGCAGCAAGGCGAGCAGTACTTC. The encoded protein is CASSPSGQQGEQYF.

The V call is TRBV19, the J call TRBJ2-7; possible D gene TRBD1, 5 bases. Germline lookup yields CDR1 LNHDA and CDR2 SQIVND (reference sequence). V shed 5 bases and J shed 2 bases, with 7 bases lying between them. The CDR3 covers 12 residues. Written as DNA, the CDR3 is TGTGCCAGTAGTCCCAGGGCCTACGAGCAGTACTTC. Its protein product is CASSPRAYEQYF.

This sequence joins TRBV5-1 and TRBJ2-2; 7 bases are a match to TRBD2. Germline V CDR1 and CDR2: SGHRS, YFSETQ. The J segment lost 4 bases and the V segment lost 4 bases, leaving 1 base of the junction unmatched. The CDR3 loop spans 13 amino acids. This chain's CDR3 is CASSPGGTGELFF. DNA for the CDR3: TGCGCCAGCAGCCCGGGAGGCACCGGGGAGCTGTTTTTT.

This clone was counted once. This chain joins TRBV4-2 and TRBJ2-3, with TRBD1 matching 8 bases. V dropped 0 bases and J dropped 6; count of bases not matched to a gene: 11. Germline V gene data show CDR1 as LGHNA and CDR2 as YNFKEQ. The CDR3 runs to 17 residues. The CDR3 reads CASSQDLGRGRRDTQYF. For the CDR3, the DNA is TGTGCCAGCAGCCAAGATCTGGGCAGGGGGCGCCGCGATACGCAGTATTTT.

The sample holds one count of this clone. The V and J genes are TRBV5-6 and TRBJ2-1, with 8 bases matching TRBD1. This CDR3 contains 16 residues. The germline V gene has CDR1 SGHDT and CDR2 YYEEEE. The junction had 10 bases not matched to a gene; V was cut back by 6 bases and J by 2 bases. CDR3 in DNA: TGTGCCAGCACCTCGATGCAGGGGGCTACCTACAATGAGCAGTTCTTC. Translated, it gives CASTSMQGATYNEQFF.

The rearrangement links TRBV5-1 to TRBJ2-7, with 9 bases identical to TRBD1. The V gene end was trimmed by 2 bases and the J gene end by 2 bases; junction bases not matched to a gene: 5. CDR1 is SGHRS and CDR2 is YFSETQ in the germline V gene. There are 15 residues in the CDR3. The CDR3 DNA sequence: TGCGCCAGCAGCTTATACGGACAGGGGACCTACGAGCAGTACTTC. Its protein is CASSLYGQGTYEQYF.

The chain uses TRBV20-1 and TRBJ1-1; no definite D call. The germline gives CDR1 DFQATT, CDR2 SNEGSKA (reference sequence). The V end was cut by 6 bases, the J end by 7 bases, with 9 bases between. The CDR3 length is 10 residues. The CDR3: CSAAFVEAFF. The CDR3 DNA follows: TGCAGTGCCGCGTTCGTTGAAGCTTTCTTT.

The chain has TRBV15 and TRBJ2-7, with 7 nucleotides matching TRBD1. Unmatched junction bases numbered 4, after V lost 2 bases and J lost 3 bases. Per the germline V gene, CDR1 is LNHNV and CDR2 is YYDKDF (reference sequence). This CDR3 has 14 residues. CDR3 amino acids: CATSRRTGDYEQYF. The CDR3 bases are TGTGCCACCAGCAGACGTACAGGGGACTACGAGCAGTACTTC.

This chain links TRBV6-1 with TRBJ1-2; 9 bases line up with TRBD1. The length of the CDR3 is 14 residues. Trimming took 3 bases from V and 7 from J; bases not matched to a gene: 6. The V gene's germline CDR1 is MNHNS and CDR2 SASEGT. The CDR3 bases are TGTGCCAGCAGTGATCCGGGACAGGGTTTTGGCTACACCTTC. Encoded protein: CASSDPGQGFGYTF.

The rearrangement links TRBV12-5 to TRBJ1-4, with D hard to call. Germline CDR1 LGHNT, CDR2 FRNRAP. The length of the CDR3 is 16 residues. V gave up 2 bases and J gave up 5 bases, with 15 bases separating them. The CDR3 coding sequence is TGTGCTAGTGGTTTGTTGAAGAGCTCGGGGAATGAAAAACTGTTTTTT. Translation: CASGLLKSSGNEKLFF.

The CDR3 sequence: CATSRGGLNSPLHF. The CDR3 DNA follows: TGTGCCACCAGTAGAGGGGGACTTAATTCACCCCTCCACTTT. V gene TRBV24-1 combines with J gene TRBJ1-6; the D gene is possibly TRBD1 (6 bases). This CDR3 spans 14 amino acids. V was clipped by 6 bases and J by 6 bases, with 11 bases between them. Germline assignment: CDR1 KGHDR and CDR2 SFDVKD.

The chain combines TRBV9 with TRBJ1-1; maybe TRBD1 (6 bases). CDR1 is SGDLS, CDR2 YYNGEE, per germline. CDR3 size: 17 residues. V shed 0 bases and J shed 5 bases, with 20 bases lying between them. CDR3 in DNA: TGTGCCAGCAGCGTAGGAGGGAGAGGGGGGAGAAATACTGAAGCTTTCTTT. Translation: CASSVGGRGGRNTEAFF.

This clone has only one observation. The chain links TRBV28 to TRBJ1-2; tentative D call: TRBD1 (5 bases). Trimming pared 10 bases from V and 3 bases from J, leaving 18 bases between. The germline V gene encodes CDR1 MDHEN and CDR2 SYDVKM. The CDR3 extends over 14 amino acids. The CDR3 DNA sequence: TGTGCCACCGGGGCAGGGCCGATCCACTATGGCTACACCTTC. The encoded protein is CATGAGPIHYGYTF.

This chain uses TRBV4-1 with TRBJ1-2; 9 nucleotides match TRBD1. Germline trimming cut 4 bases from V and 7 bases from J; bases unmatched to any gene: 4. This CDR3 has 13 residues. The germline V gene has CDR1 MGHRA and CDR2 YSYEKL. The chain's CDR3 is CASSPTGGSGYTF. The CDR3 DNA sequence: TGCGCCAGCAGCCCCACAGGGGGCTCTGGCTACACCTTC.

The chain couples TRBV6-5 to TRBJ1-1; TRBD1 matches 7 bases. Germline lookup yields CDR1 MNHEY and CDR2 SVGAGI. The CDR3 is 13 residues long. Trimming took 6 bases from V and 4 from J; bases not matched to a gene: 5. The CDR3 coding sequence is TGTGCCAGCAGCCCGACAGGGACCACTGAAGCTTTCTTT. This sequence encodes CASSPTGTTEAFF.

V usage is TRBV2 and J usage is TRBJ1-2, with 9 bases lining up with TRBD1. CDR1 is SNHLY and CDR2 is FYNNEI in the germline V gene. The CDR3 has 19 residues. Trimming took 4 bases from V and 0 from J; bases not matched to a gene: 15. CDR3 coding DNA: TGTGCCAGCAGTGTCCCGGGACAGGGCGATCCGAGGTCTAACTATGGCTACACCTTC. Encoded protein: CASSVPGQGDPRSNYGYTF.

This chain uses TRBV7-6 with TRBJ1-6; TRBD1 agrees at 10 bases. The CDR3 is 15 amino acids. V was pared by 3 bases and J by 7 bases, with 3 bases of the junction left unmatched. Germline-derived CDR1 and CDR2 are SGHVS and FNYEAQ. CDR3 nucleotide sequence: TGTGCCAGCAGCTTGGGACAGGGGAGGAATTCACCCCTCCACTTT. Its translation is CASSLGQGRNSPLHF.

The chain links TRBV18 to TRBJ2-4; 8 nucleotides line up with TRBD1. Unmatched junction bases numbered 20, after V lost 5 bases and J lost 8 bases. CDR3 length: 18 residues. The germline CDR1 and CDR2 sequences are KGHSH and LQKENI. This CDR3 is CASSTRSDRAPSTDIQYF. CDR3 bases: TGTGCCAGCTCAACCCGTTCGGACAGGGCACCCTCCACCGACATTCAGTACTTC.

The sample holds a few counts of this clone. The chain couples TRBV7-9 to TRBJ1-1; D remains unclear. The CDR3 has 13 amino acids. Germline CDR1 is SEHNR and CDR2 is FQNEAQ (reference sequence). The V end lost 0 bases, the J end lost 1 base, and 3 bases lay between the germline ends. The CDR3 region has the DNA TGTGCCAGCAGCTTAGCCAGGAACACTGAAGCTTTCTTT. It encodes CASSLARNTEAFF. Looking up the rest from reference TRBV7-9 and TRBJ1-1 gives the full variable domain: DTGVSQNPRHKITKRGQNVTFRCDPISEHNRLYWYRQTLGQGPEFLTYFQNEAQLEKSRLLSDRFSAERPKGSFSTLEIQRTEQGDSAMYLCASSLARNTEAFFGQGTRLTVV.

The rearrangement joins TRBV7-9 to TRBJ1-1; 7 nucleotides align to TRBD1. Germline CDR1 SEHNR, CDR2 FQNEAQ (reference sequence). The CDR3 contains 15 residues. The ends lost 5 bases at V and 1 base at J; junction bases unmatched: 7. The CDR3, as DNA: TGTGCCAGCAGCCCATTCGACAGGGAGAACACTGAAGCTTTCTTT. It is translated as CASSPFDRENTEAFF.

The chain uses TRBV28 and TRBJ1-2, with 9 nucleotides matching TRBD1. The V gene end was trimmed by 3 bases and the J gene end by 4 bases; junction bases not matched to a gene: 6. The CDR3 sequence is 15 residues long. Germline V lookup: CDR1 MDHEN, CDR2 SYDVKM. The DNA for the CDR3 is TGTGCCAGCAGTTTGCCGGGACAGGGAGTCTATGGCTACACCTTC. It encodes CASSLPGQGVYGYTF.